This T cell receptor (beta chain) was documented in a study of cytomegalovirus exposure and HLA in healthy donors. The CDR3 is 10 residues long. Germline CDR1 LGHNA, CDR2 YSLEER. V was shortened by 10 bases and J by 6 bases, with 8 bases between the two germline ends. The PCR employed 60 Vbeta primers together with 13 Jbeta primers. Generated by immunoSEQ multiplex PCR, the TCRdb table keeps only in-frame clones and is missing some. The sample has 200,000 to 250,000 clones; over 60% are singletons. Study-level findings and limits: Earlier analysis yielded a pattern in which most TCR beta V segments were productive about 87% or about 30% of the time. Reports state that TCR beta sequences accurately predicted most subjects' HLA-A and HLA-B alleles.

In regard to this clone: The target antigen is unknown.

The rearrangement uses TRBV4-3 and TRBJ2-3; perhaps TRBD2 as D (5 bases). This receptor was obtained from a middle-aged man in good health and CMV-seronegative. Input material: PBMCs. The CDR3 reads CATRGDTQYF. The CDR3 DNA sequence: TGCGCCACTAGAGGGGATACGCAGTATTTT.